A selection of T cell receptor beta chains follows, all from one sample in a study of T cells in Graves' hyperthyroidism and ophthalmopathy. TCRdb redid the calling of the multiplex PCR reads with MiXCR, one entry per CDR3 protein. The data contain roughly 570,000 distinct CDR3 sequences, about a sixth of them singletons. Input material: blood. These receptors came from a woman aged 25 to 39 with Graves' hyperthyroidism. Both conserved end residues are part of each CDR3. A D gene is named only where the DNA matches it firmly. Clone size is stated in some rows and not others, as once, few, many or a class when expanded.

v_gene,abundance,j_gene,d_gene,CDR3nt,CDR3aa
TRBV5-5,few,TRBJ2-7,.,TGTGCCAGCAGCTTCCAGGGGCAAAACTACGAGCAGTACTTC,CASSFQGQNYEQYF
TRBV5-1,many,TRBJ2-3,TRBD2,TGCGCCAGCAGCGAACTAGCGGGAGGAGGAGATACGCAGTATTTT,CASSELAGGGDTQYF
TRBV4-2,few,TRBJ1-4,.,TGTGCCAGCAGCCAAGATAGAAGTGCAACTAATGAAAAACTGTTTTTT,CASSQDRSATNEKLFF
TRBV7-3,few,TRBJ1-4,TRBD1,TGTGCCAGCAGCACCAATCGCCCGGACAGGGTGTGGGAAAAACTGTTTTTT,CASSTNRPDRVWEKLFF
TRBV15,many,TRBJ2-3,TRBD2,TGTGCCACCAGCAGAGGGGTAGGGACTAGCGGCACAGATACGCAGTATTTT,CATSRGVGTSGTDTQYF
TRBV7-7,many,TRBJ2-5,.,TGTGCTAGCAGCCAGGGTGTCAGGCAGAACCAAGAGACCCAGTACTTC,CASSQGVRQNQETQYF
TRBV27,.,TRBJ2-1,.,TGTGCCAGCAGCGATAGCGTTGAGCAGTTCTTC,CASSDSVEQFF
TRBV19,.,TRBJ2-2,.,TGTGCCAGTATGCGTACGAACCGGGACGAGAACACCGGGGAGCTGTTTTTT,CASMRTNRDENTGELFF
TRBV30,many,TRBJ1-6,.,TGTGCCTGGAGTGTTGGGAGCTCCTATAATTCACCCCTCCACTTT,CAWSVGSSYNSPLHF
TRBV4-3,few,TRBJ2-1,TRBD1,TGCGCCAGCAGCCAAGGACAGGGAAGAGTTGAGCAGTTCTTC,CASSQGQGRVEQFF
TRBV29-1,many,TRBJ2-5,TRBD2,TGCAGCGTTGAAGGTGGGACTAGCGGGAGGGCCCGGATCCAAGAGACCCAGTACTTC,CSVEGGTSGRARIQETQYF
TRBV10-3,many,TRBJ1-6,.,TGTGCCATCAGTGAGTCGCGGACAGCAGATAATTCACCCCTCCACTTT,CAISESRTADNSPLHF
TRBV20-1,.,TRBJ2-1,TRBD2,TGCAGTGCTAGTTGGGCTAGCGGGAGTTACAATGAGCAGTTCTTC,CSASWASGSYNEQFF